The 18 T cell receptor beta chains below were found in one sample sequenced in a study of blood T cells in healthy people across ages. The second PCR ran roughly 6 to 12 cycles with a sample-barcoded 5' primer and J-beta primers. TCRdb recomputed calls from the 5' RACE reads with MiXCR, one row per CDR3 protein. The sample holds about 650,000 distinct CDR3 sequences, 52% seen once. The sample was blood. Receptors were obtained from a woman older than 75 in good health.

V usage is TRBV6-6 and J usage is TRBJ2-5; 14 nucleotides align to TRBD2. Germline CDR1 is MNHNY and CDR2 is SVGAGI (reference sequence). The CDR3 runs to 17 residues. Trimming removed 6 bases from V and 4 bases from J; junction bases left unmatched: 10. The CDR3 bases are TGTGCCAGCAGAAAATCGACTAGCGGGAGGGCCGTAGAGACCCAGTACTTC. This gives the protein CASRKSTSGRAVETQYF.

Points on this clonotype: A read error may explain this, as a much larger clone is one base away. The V gene is TRBV7-2, the J gene TRBJ2-1, with TRBD2 identical over 8 bases. The CDR3 has 15 amino acids. Per germline, CDR1 SGHTA and CDR2 FQGNSA. The J segment lost 13 bases and the V segment lost 7 bases, leaving 18 bases of the junction unmatched. The CDR3 coding sequence is TGTGCCAGCACTCCTGACATCTTCCAGCGGGAGACCCAGTTCTTC. This translates into CASTPDIFQRETQFF.

The chain recombines TRBV7-2 with TRBJ2-3; D uncertain. V lost 3 bases and J 5 bases, leaving 12 bases between the germline ends. The CDR3 contains 14 residues. The germline CDR1 and CDR2 sequences are SGHTA and FQGNSA. CDR3 sequence reads: CASSFHASGDTQYF. For the CDR3, the DNA is TGTGCCAGCAGCTTTCACGCTAGTGGAGATACGCAGTATTTT.

This clonotype was observed many times. V and J are TRBV3-1 and TRBJ2-1; D gene uncertain. Trimming cost V 0 bases and J 6 bases, with 18 bases left between them. This CDR3 spans 17 amino acids. Germline lookup yields CDR1 LGHDT and CDR2 YNNKEL (reference sequence). The CDR3 sequence is CASSQDVTTMQPNEQFF. The CDR3 DNA is TGTGCCAGCAGCCAAGATGTCACCACCATGCAACCCAATGAGCAGTTCTTC.

This clonotype was seen a handful of times. This chain joins TRBV7-9 and TRBJ2-3; 7 positions match TRBD2. Germline loops: CDR1 SEHNR, CDR2 FQNEAQ (reference sequence). J gave up 0 bases and V 0 bases, and 6 bases lay outside the gene matches. CDR3 length: 17 residues. CDR3 nucleotides: TGTGCCAGCAGCTTAGCCGGGTCTAGCGGAAGCACAGATACGCAGTATTTT. This encodes CASSLAGSSGSTDTQYF.

This clonotype occurred a few times. The V call is TRBV7-2, the J call TRBJ2-1; 12 positions agree with TRBD2. The CDR3 loop spans 15 amino acids. The V gene's germline CDR1 is SGHTA and CDR2 FQGNSA. V lost 4 bases, J lost 15 bases, and 13 bases stayed unmatched. The DNA for the CDR3 is TGTGCCAGCAGCTCCCAGACTAGCGGGGGAAGCTACCGGTTCTTC. As protein: CASSSQTSGGSYRFF. Variable domain in full (rest from reference TRBV7-2 and TRBJ2-1): GAGVSQSPSNKVTEKGKDVELRCDPISGHTALYWYRQSLGQGLEFLIYFQGNSAPDKSGLPSDRFSAERTGGSVSTLTIQRTQQEDSAVYLCASSSQTSGGSYRFFGPGTRLTVL.

The J gene is TRBJ2-5, the V gene TRBV27; 7 nucleotides agree with TRBD2. The V gene end was trimmed by 3 bases and the J gene end by 9 bases; junction bases not matched to a gene: 4. In germline, CDR1 is MNHEY, CDR2 SMNVEV (reference sequence). This CDR3 spans 12 amino acids. The CDR3 region has the DNA TGTGCCAGCAGTTTGTCGGGAGGATCCCAGTACTTC. The encoded protein is CASSLSGGSQYF.

The chain is built from TRBV5-1 and TRBJ1-2, with TRBD1 as a possible D gene (6 bases). V was trimmed by 4 bases and J by 8 bases, leaving 12 bases between them. The CDR3 covers 12 residues. Germline V gene sequence: CDR1 SGHRS, CDR2 YFSETQ. CDR3 in DNA: TGCGCCAGCAGCCAGGGACATGACGGCTACACCTTC. It encodes CASSQGHDGYTF.

V and J are TRBV12-3 or TRBV12-4 and TRBJ2-3, with TRBD2 identical over 9 bases. J lost 4 bases, V lost 6 bases, and 5 bases had no gene match. The CDR3 sequence is 14 residues long. CDR3 sequence (DNA): TGTGCCAGCAGAACCGGGACTAGCCCAGATACGCAGTATTTT. Translated: CASRTGTSPDTQYF.

The gene calls are TRBV29-1 and TRBJ2-1; the match to TRBD2 covers 10 bases. CDR1 is SQVTM, CDR2 ANQGSEA, per germline. The J segment lost 0 bases and the V segment lost 6 bases, leaving 8 bases of the junction unmatched. This CDR3 spans 16 amino acids. In DNA, the CDR3 is TGCAGCGTAGCGGGGGGGATCCGGAGCTCCTACAATGAGCAGTTCTTC. Translation: CSVAGGIRSSYNEQFF.

CDR3 sequence: CASSVSGQGNSPLHF. CDR3 DNA sequence: TGTGCCAGCAGCGTATCGGGACAGGGCAATTCACCCCTCCACTTT. The gene calls are TRBV9 and TRBJ1-6; TRBD1 matches at 9 bases. Per the germline V gene, CDR1 is SGDLS and CDR2 is YYNGEE. V lost 1 base and J lost 7; bases outside the gene matches: 3. This CDR3 has 15 amino acids.

The chain carries TRBV25-1 and TRBJ1-6; the match to TRBD1 covers 7 bases. J lost 8 bases, V lost 5 bases, and 21 bases had no gene match. The CDR3 consists of 19 residues. Germline V gene lookup returns CDR1 MGHDK and CDR2 SYGVNS. CDR3 in DNA: TGTGCCAGCAGTCCAGCCACGGGACAGATAGTCGAGGCACATTCACCCCTCCACTTT. This gives the protein CASSPATGQIVEAHSPLHF.

This clonotype came up a few times. The V and J genes are TRBV7-7 and TRBJ2-1, with 7 bases fitting TRBD2. The DNA matches TRBJ2-7 better at its end, which makes the J call doubtful. The CDR3 has 15 amino acids. Germline CDR1 reads SSHAT; CDR2 reads FNYEAQ (reference sequence). The CDR3 nucleotides are TGTGCCAGCAGCTTACTAGCGGCCTCCTACAATGAGCAGTACTTC. This codes for CASSLLAASYNEQYF.

This clonotype was seen just once. The gene calls are TRBV24-1 and TRBJ2-1; D is unresolved. The germline V and J ends were trimmed by 9 bases and 6 bases, with 14 bases remaining between them. Germline V gives CDR1 KGHDR, CDR2 SFDVKD. The CDR3 consists of 13 residues. As DNA, the CDR3 is TGTGCCACCGGCCCCAAGGGATTCAATGAGCAGTTCTTC. Its protein is CATGPKGFNEQFF.

This clonotype was detected only a few times. It may be a read error: a sequence one base away is much more abundant. This chain joins TRBV5-1 and TRBJ2-3, with 7 positions matching TRBD2. CDR3 length equals 14 residues. The germline V gene has CDR1 SGHRS and CDR2 YFSETQ. V gave up 4 bases and J gave up 4 bases; unmatched junction bases: 6. The CDR3, as DNA: TGCGCCAGCAGCCCCCTAACTAGCGCAGATACGCAGTATTTT. As protein: CASSPLTSADTQYF.

The chain uses TRBV25-1 and TRBJ1-1; TRBD1 might be the D (5 bases). The V gene lost 3 bases and the J gene lost 0 bases, with 8 bases spanning the gap. CDR1 MGHDK and CDR2 SYGVNS come from the germline V gene. The CDR3 loop spans 14 amino acids. The chain's CDR3 is CASSDWDVNTEAFF. CDR3 DNA: TGTGCCAGCAGTGACTGGGACGTGAACACTGAAGCTTTCTTT.

V usage is TRBV21-1 and J usage is TRBJ1-5; the table assigns TRBD1, which was not confirmed against the DNA. TRBV21-1 is listed as a pseudogene. The CDR3 is 15 residues long. The DNA for the CDR3 is TGTGCCAGCAGCACGAGGGGAAATGCTAATCAGCCCCAGCATTTT. Amino acid sequence: CASSTRGNANQPQHF.

The sample holds many counts of this clonotype. V and J are TRBV20-1 and TRBJ2-4, with D possibly TRBD2 on 5 matching bases. The length of the CDR3 is 13 residues. The ends were cut back, 5 bases at V and 1 base at J, with 9 bases in the middle. CDR1 DFQATT and CDR2 SNEGSKA come from the germline V gene (reference sequence). The CDR3 loop reads CSASGNAKNIQYF. CDR3 DNA: TGCAGTGCTTCCGGGAACGCCAAAAACATTCAGTACTTC.